One and the same sample provided the 17 T cell receptor beta chains below, sequenced in a study of shared clonotypes between healthy human individuals. The method was immunoSEQ multiplex PCR; TCRdb's version includes in-frame clones alone and lacks a portion of them. The repertoire holds hundreds of thousands of clones, with 95% to 96% as singletons. The naive CD8 fraction comprised CD45RO-negative cells positively selected for CCR7 and excluded terminally differentiated effector memory CD45RA+ cells. Sequencing was carried out using naive CD8+ T cells sorted from blood. The receptors here all came from a woman in her 30s in good health.

The genes are TRBV9 and TRBJ2-7, with 8 bases aligning to TRBD2. The CDR3 loop spans 15 amino acids. Germline V gives CDR1 SGDLS, CDR2 YYNGEE. Trimming took 0 bases from V and 2 from J; bases not matched to a gene: 4. CDR3 residues: CASSVAGGRTYEQYF. The CDR3 DNA reads as TGTGCCAGCAGCGTAGCGGGGGGGCGGACCTACGAGCAGTACTTC.

This clone has only one observation. This chain joins TRBV28 and TRBJ1-4, with 8 positions matching TRBD1. The CDR3 is 14 residues long. V shed 8 bases, J shed 7 bases, and the junction held 9 bases outside the gene matches. Germline assignment: CDR1 MDHEN and CDR2 SYDVKM. The CDR3 DNA follows: TGTGCCAGCGGACCCGACAGGGGAACTGAAAAACTGTTTTTT. Translated, it gives CASGPDRGTEKLFF.

The chain recombines TRBV19 with TRBJ1-4; 8 bases agree with TRBD1. V dropped 1 base and J dropped 1; count of bases not matched to a gene: 11. There are 19 residues in the CDR3. Germline V gene data show CDR1 as LNHDA and CDR2 as SQIVND (reference sequence). CDR3 coding DNA: TGTGCCAGTAGTATAGCTCCCCGGACAGGGAGTCAAACTAATGAAAAACTGTTTTTT. Translation gives CASSIAPRTGSQTNEKLFF. The full variable domain, with the rest looked up from reference TRBV19 and TRBJ1-4, is DGGITQSPKYLFRKEGQNVTLSCEQNLNHDAMYWYRQDPGQGLRLIYYSQIVNDFQKGDIAEGYSVSREKKESFPLTVTSAQKNPTAFYLCASSIAPRTGSQTNEKLFFGSGTQLSVL.

The DNA for the CDR3 is TGTGCCAGCCGGGGGGCAGATAATTCACCCCTCCACTTT. This sequence encodes CASRGADNSPLHF. The chain combines TRBV7-8 with TRBJ1-6; D may be TRBD1 (6 bases). Trimming pared 8 bases from V and 5 bases from J, leaving 10 bases between. The CDR3 totals 13 residues. Germline V CDR1 and CDR2: SGHVS, FQNEAQ.

This clone was recorded only once. The chain is built from TRBV5-8 and TRBJ2-2, with 8 positions matching TRBD2. Trimming removed 0 bases from V and 0 bases from J; junction bases left unmatched: 1. Per germline, CDR1 SGHTS and CDR2 YDEGEE. This CDR3 is built from 16 residues. CDR3 protein: CASSLELAANTGELFF. CDR3 sequence (DNA): TGTGCCAGCAGCTTGGAACTAGCGGCGAACACCGGGGAGCTGTTTTTT.

This chain links TRBV27 with TRBJ2-5, with 8 nucleotides matching TRBD1. V was pared by 5 bases and J by 2 bases, with 10 bases of the junction left unmatched. Germline CDR1 reads MNHEY; CDR2 reads SMNVEV (reference sequence). The CDR3 covers 16 residues. The CDR3 sequence: CASSRIRQGWQETQYF. In DNA, the CDR3 is TGTGCCAGCAGTCGGATAAGACAGGGGTGGCAAGAGACCCAGTACTTC.

The chain couples TRBV11-2 to TRBJ2-1; D unclear. The CDR3 contains 14 residues. V dropped 5 bases and J dropped 0 bases, with 8 bases sitting between them. In germline, CDR1 is SGHAT, CDR2 FQNNGV. CDR3 amino acids: CASSQSGSYNEQFF. The CDR3 DNA follows: TGTGCCAGCAGCCAGTCCGGCTCCTACAATGAGCAGTTCTTC.

The V and J genes are TRBV28 and TRBJ2-7, with TRBD2 matching 7 bases. CDR3 size: 15 residues. The germline CDR1 and CDR2 sequences are MDHEN and SYDVKM. V shed 4 bases, J shed 6 bases, and the junction held 12 bases outside the gene matches. The CDR3 DNA follows: TGTGCCAGCAGTTCCCAACCGGGGGGATGGAGCGAGCAGTACTTC. Translation: CASSSQPGGWSEQYF.

There are a few counts of this clone. This rearrangement joins TRBV27 to TRBJ1-4; D gene unclear. In germline, CDR1 is MNHEY, CDR2 SMNVEV (reference sequence). The CDR3 extends over 12 amino acids. Trimming stripped 3 bases from V and 7 bases from J, with 6 bases between. CDR3 DNA sequence: TGTGCCAGCAGTTTCAACGGTGAAAAACTGTTTTTT. It is translated as CASSFNGEKLFF.

This chain uses TRBV2 with TRBJ1-1; 8 positions match TRBD1. There are 12 residues in the CDR3. With 6 bases clipped from V and 7 bases from J, the junction kept 4 bases outside the gene matches. Germline CDR1 reads SNHLY; CDR2 reads FYNNEI. This CDR3 is CASRQDRVEAFF. In nucleotides, the CDR3 is TGTGCCAGCAGACAGGACAGGGTTGAAGCTTTCTTT.

V gene TRBV28 combines with J gene TRBJ2-5; D assignment may be TRBD1 or TRBD2 (5 bases each). The tail of the sequence fits TRBJ2-7 better, so the J call may be wrong. The CDR3 runs 14 residues. CDR1 and CDR2 from the germline V gene are MDHEN and SYDVKM. The CDR3: CASSLGAGSYEQYF. The DNA for the CDR3 is TGTGCCAGCAGTTTAGGCGCAGGGAGCTACGAGCAGTACTTC.

The J gene is TRBJ2-7, the V gene TRBV11-2; 10 positions match TRBD2. The CDR3 is 17 residues long. Germline lookup yields CDR1 SGHAT and CDR2 FQNNGV. V lost 3 bases to trimming and J lost 2 bases; unmatched junction nucleotides: 10. Here the CDR3 reads CASSLPPGLADPYEQYF. DNA of the CDR3: TGTGCCAGCAGCTTGCCTCCCGGACTAGCGGACCCCTACGAGCAGTACTTC.

This chain links TRBV7-8 with TRBJ2-1, with D perhaps matching TRBD2 (5 bases). V lost 2 bases, J lost 0 bases, and 14 bases lay in between. The CDR3 contains 17 residues. Germline-derived CDR1 and CDR2 are SGHVS and FQNEAQ. The CDR3 DNA sequence: TGTGCCAGCAGCTTAACGGAGCGGACGAGCTCCTACAATGAGCAGTTCTTC. Translating it yields CASSLTERTSSYNEQFF.

CDR3 sequence reads: CASSPTQILGTDTQYF. In nucleotides, the CDR3 is TGTGCCAGCAGTCCTACTCAAATACTTGGCACAGATACGCAGTATTTT. This chain connects TRBV27 to TRBJ2-3, with no clear D. CDR3 length equals 16 residues. Germline V gives CDR1 MNHEY, CDR2 SMNVEV (reference sequence). V lost 5 bases and J 1 base, leaving 16 bases between the germline ends.

The CDR3 spells CASSPGRGGNTIYF. The CDR3 bases are TGTGCCAGCAGTCCCGGACGTGGTGGAAACACCATATATTTT. The V call is TRBV28, the J call TRBJ1-3; the D is unclear. The germline V and J ends were trimmed by 5 bases and 3 bases, with 11 bases remaining between them. This CDR3 is built from 14 residues. The germline V gene has CDR1 MDHEN and CDR2 SYDVKM.

The J gene is TRBJ1-2, the V gene TRBV9; D gene uncertain. This CDR3 spans 15 amino acids. V was clipped by 5 bases and J by 6 bases, with 20 bases between them. Germline V lookup: CDR1 SGDLS, CDR2 YYNGEE. The CDR3 here is CASSPRDVVLHGYTF. The CDR3 coding sequence is TGTGCCAGCAGTCCCAGAGACGTGGTCTTACATGGCTACACCTTC.

The V and J genes are TRBV27 and TRBJ2-3; weak D call: TRBD2 (6 bases). Per germline, CDR1 MNHEY and CDR2 SMNVEV (reference sequence). The CDR3 sequence is 16 residues long. V was trimmed by 0 bases and J by 2 bases, leaving 12 bases between them. CDR3 bases: TGTGCCAGCAGTTTATCGGCGGGGACCCTCACAGATACGCAGTATTTT. It yields the protein CASSLSAGTLTDTQYF.